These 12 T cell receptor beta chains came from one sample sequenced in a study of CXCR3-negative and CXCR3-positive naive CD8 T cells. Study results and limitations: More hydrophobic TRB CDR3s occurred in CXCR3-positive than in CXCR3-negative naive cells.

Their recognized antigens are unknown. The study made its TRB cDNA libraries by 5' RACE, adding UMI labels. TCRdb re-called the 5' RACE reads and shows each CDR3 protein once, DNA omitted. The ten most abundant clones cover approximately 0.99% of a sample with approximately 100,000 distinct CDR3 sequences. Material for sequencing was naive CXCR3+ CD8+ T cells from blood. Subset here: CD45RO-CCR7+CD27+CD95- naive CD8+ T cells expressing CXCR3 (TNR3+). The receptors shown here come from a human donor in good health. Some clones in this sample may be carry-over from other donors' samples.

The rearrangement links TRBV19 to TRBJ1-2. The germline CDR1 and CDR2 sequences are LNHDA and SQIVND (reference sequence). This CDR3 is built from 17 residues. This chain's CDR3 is CASTELEFEFGAYGYTF.

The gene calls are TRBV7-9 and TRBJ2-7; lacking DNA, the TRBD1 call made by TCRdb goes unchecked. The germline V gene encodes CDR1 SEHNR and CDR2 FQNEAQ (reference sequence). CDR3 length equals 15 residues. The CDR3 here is CASRPGAGASYEQYF.

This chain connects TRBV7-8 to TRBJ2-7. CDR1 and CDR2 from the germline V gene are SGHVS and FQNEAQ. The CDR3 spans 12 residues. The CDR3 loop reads CASSLAMYEQYF.

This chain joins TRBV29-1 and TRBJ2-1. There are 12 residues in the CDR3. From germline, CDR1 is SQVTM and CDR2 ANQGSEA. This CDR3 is CSVEMAAAEQFF.

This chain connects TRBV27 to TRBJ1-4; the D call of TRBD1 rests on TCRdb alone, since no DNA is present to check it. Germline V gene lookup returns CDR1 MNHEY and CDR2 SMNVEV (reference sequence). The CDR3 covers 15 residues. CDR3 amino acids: CASTRSGATNEKLFF.

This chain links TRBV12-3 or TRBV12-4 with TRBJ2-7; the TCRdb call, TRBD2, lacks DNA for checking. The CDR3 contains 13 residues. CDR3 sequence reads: CANTGGLHNEQYF.

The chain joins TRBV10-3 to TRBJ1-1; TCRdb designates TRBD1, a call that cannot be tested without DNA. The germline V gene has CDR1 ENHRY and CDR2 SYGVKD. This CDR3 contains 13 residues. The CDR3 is CAIGGNLNTEDFF.

The CDR3 reads CGSSSALAGGLEQFF. The gene calls are TRBV12-3 or TRBV12-4 and TRBJ2-1; lacking DNA, the TRBD2 call made by TCRdb goes unchecked. The CDR3 loop spans 15 amino acids.

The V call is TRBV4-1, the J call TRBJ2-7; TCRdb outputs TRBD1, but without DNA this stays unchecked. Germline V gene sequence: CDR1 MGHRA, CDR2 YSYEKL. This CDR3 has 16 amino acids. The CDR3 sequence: CASSQIKGDGIYEQYF.

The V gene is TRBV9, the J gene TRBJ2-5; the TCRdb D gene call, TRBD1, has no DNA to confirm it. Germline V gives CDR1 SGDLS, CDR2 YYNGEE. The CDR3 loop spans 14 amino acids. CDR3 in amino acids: CASSAGTGEETQYF.

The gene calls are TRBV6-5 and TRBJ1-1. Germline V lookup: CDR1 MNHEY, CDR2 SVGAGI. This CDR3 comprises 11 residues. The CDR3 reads CATHFGVEAFF.

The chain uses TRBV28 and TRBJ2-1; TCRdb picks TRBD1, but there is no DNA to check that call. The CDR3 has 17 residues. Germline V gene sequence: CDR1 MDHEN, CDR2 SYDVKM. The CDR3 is CASSFGGEGGVYNEQFF.